This T cell receptor beta chain is drawn from a study of T cells in Graves' hyperthyroidism and ophthalmopathy. Study information: The blood sample was taken at first diagnosis, before treatment began. Points from the study as a whole: Among clonotypes expanded in thyroid above 0.001, most were also found in blood. Ophthalmopathy stood apart from stable hyperthyroidism in a 13 V-J model.

Concerning this clonotype: Its target is not known. Sequence at one end of the junction differs from germline and may be a read error.

Using RNA transcripts as the source, TCR beta CDR3 regions were amplified. HTBI primers were the set used in a first-round RT-PCR of the TCR CDR3. MiXCR was run by TCRdb on the multiplex PCR reads, yielding one entry per CDR3 protein. Of 600,000 or so distinct CDR3 sequences listed, over 12% were seen once; the top ten hold approximately 6.4%. The CDR3 totals 15 residues. Germline CDR1 MDHEN, CDR2 SYDVKM. Lactation, pregnancy, other autoimmune disease or uncontrolled infection excluded patients. J is TRBJ1-1 and V is TRBV28; D gene ambiguous. The sample was blood. The source of this sequence is a woman younger than 30 with Graves' ophthalmopathy. The CDR3 DNA follows: TGTGCCAGCAGTTTATCAGTCCTGGGAAACACTGGAGCTTTCTTT. This gives the protein CASSLSVLGNTGAFF.